These 5 T cell receptor beta chains were sequenced from one sample in a study of blood T cell repertoires in COVID-19. The data were produced by immunoSEQ multiplex PCR, yet TCRdb's version contains in-frame clones alone and is incomplete. Among around 52,000 clones listed, approximately 78% were seen once. The sequencing sample was made of peripheral blood. These receptors were taken from a woman at least 80 years old with acute or convalescent COVID-19.

This chain joins TRBV5-6 and TRBJ1-2; perhaps TRBD1 as D (6 bases). The CDR3 runs 15 residues. Germline CDR1 SGHDT, CDR2 YYEEEE. The V gene lost 4 bases and the J gene lost 3 bases, with 16 bases spanning the gap. CDR3 in DNA: TGTGCCAGCAGCCCTACCGACGAGGGGGACTATGGCTACACCTTC. It is translated as CASSPTDEGDYGYTF.

The chain combines TRBV27 with TRBJ2-2, with 7 positions matching TRBD2. The CDR3 contains 17 residues. Trimming at V came to 0 bases and at J to 1 base, leaving 5 bases not matched to a gene. Germline V lookup: CDR1 MNHEY, CDR2 SMNVEV (reference sequence). The CDR3 spells CASSLSLGGRNTGELFF. Written as DNA, the CDR3 is TGTGCCAGCAGTTTATCGTTGGGCGGGAGGAACACCGGGGAGCTGTTTTTT.

The chain has TRBV11-2 and TRBJ2-3, with 8 nucleotides matching TRBD2. Germline V gives CDR1 SGHAT, CDR2 FQNNGV. V shed 4 bases, J shed 3 bases, and the junction held 9 bases outside the gene matches. The CDR3 consists of 16 residues. The CDR3 nucleotides are TGTGCCAGCAGCTCCGTAGCGGGGATGCGGACAGATACGCAGTATTTT. Protein product: CASSSVAGMRTDTQYF.

There are a few counts of this clone. The rearrangement joins TRBV4-2 to TRBJ2-5; 8 nucleotides line up with TRBD2. Germline values: CDR1 LGHNA, CDR2 YNFKEQ. J was trimmed by 1 base and V by 1 base; bases with no gene match: 8. The CDR3 is 17 amino acids. The CDR3 bases are TGTGCCAGCAGCCAAGCTCGCGGGGGGCTTATCCAAGAGACCCAGTACTTC. Protein: CASSQARGGLIQETQYF.

This clone was seen a handful of times. The chain uses TRBV11-2 and TRBJ1-2, with 7 bases lining up with TRBD1. The ends lost 6 bases at V and 8 bases at J; junction bases unmatched: 9. CDR1 and CDR2 (germline): SGHAT, FQNNGV. The CDR3 extends over 13 amino acids. This CDR3 is CASRPGQEGGYTF. The CDR3 bases are TGTGCCAGCAGACCAGGACAGGAAGGAGGCTACACCTTC.